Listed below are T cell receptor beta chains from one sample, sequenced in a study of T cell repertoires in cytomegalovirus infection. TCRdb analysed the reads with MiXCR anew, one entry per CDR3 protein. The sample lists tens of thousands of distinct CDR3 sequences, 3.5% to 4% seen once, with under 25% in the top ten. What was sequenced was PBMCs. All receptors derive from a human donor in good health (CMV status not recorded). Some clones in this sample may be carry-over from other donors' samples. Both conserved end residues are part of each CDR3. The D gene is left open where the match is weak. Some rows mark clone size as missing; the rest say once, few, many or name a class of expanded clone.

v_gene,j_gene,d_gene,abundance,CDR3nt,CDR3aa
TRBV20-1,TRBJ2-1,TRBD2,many,TGCAGTGCTAGAGTCCCTAGCGGGAGCTGGAATGAGCAGTTCTTC,CSARVPSGSWNEQFF
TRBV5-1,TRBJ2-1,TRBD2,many,TGCGCCAGCAGCTTGGGACTAGCGGGGGATGGAAATGAGCAGTTCTTC,CASSLGLAGDGNEQFF
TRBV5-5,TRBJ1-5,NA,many,TGTGCCAGCAGCCGGGACATTACGGGTTTGCAGCCCCAGCATTTT,CASSRDITGLQPQHF
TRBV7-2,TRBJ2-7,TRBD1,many,TGTGCCAGCAGCTTATTGTTCACAGGGGGGTACGAGCAGTACTTC,CASSLLFTGGYEQYF
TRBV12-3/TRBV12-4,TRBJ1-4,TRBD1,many,TGTGCCAGCAGCCGACAGGGGGTGAGGTCTAATGAAAAACTGTTTTTT,CASSRQGVRSNEKLFF
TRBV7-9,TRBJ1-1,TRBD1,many,TGTGCCAGCAGCTTGACAGGGGTTCGTGCTGAAGCTTTCTTT,CASSLTGVRAEAFF
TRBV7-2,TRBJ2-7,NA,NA,TGTGCCAGCAGCTTATCTCCAGCGGCTTCCTACGAGCAGTACTTC,CASSLSPAASYEQYF
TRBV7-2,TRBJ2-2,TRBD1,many,TGTGCCAGCTCCACCGGGACAGCGAACACCGGGGAGCTGTTTTTT,CASSTGTANTGELFF
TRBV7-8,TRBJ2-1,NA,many,TGTGCCAGCAGCTCCCCCCTGGGCAGTGAGCAGTTCTTC,CASSSPLGSEQFF
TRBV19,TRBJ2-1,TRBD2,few,TGTGCCAGTCTCCAGCGGGGGGACCACAATGAGCAGTTCTTC,CASLQRGDHNEQFF
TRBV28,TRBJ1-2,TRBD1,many,TGTGCCAGCAGTTCCCGGGACAGGGGGAGGGGCTACACCTTC,CASSSRDRGRGYTF
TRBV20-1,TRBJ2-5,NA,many,TGCAGTGCTAGAGACGATTTGACGACCCAGTACTTC,CSARDDLTTQYF